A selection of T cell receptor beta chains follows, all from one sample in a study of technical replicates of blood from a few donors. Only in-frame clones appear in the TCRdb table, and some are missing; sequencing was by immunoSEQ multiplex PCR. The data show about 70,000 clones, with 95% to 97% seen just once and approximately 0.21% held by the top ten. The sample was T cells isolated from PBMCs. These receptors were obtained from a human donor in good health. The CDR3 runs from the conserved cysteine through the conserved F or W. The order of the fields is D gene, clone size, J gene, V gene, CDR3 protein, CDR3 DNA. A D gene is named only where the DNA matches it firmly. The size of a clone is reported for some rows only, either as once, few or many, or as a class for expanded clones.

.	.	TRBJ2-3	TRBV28	CASSQYRPDTQYF	TGTGCCAGCAGTCAGTACAGGCCAGATACGCAGTATTTT
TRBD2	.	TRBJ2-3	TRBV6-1	CASSTTSESTDTQYF	TGTGCCAGCTCTACCACTAGCGAGAGCACAGATACGCAGTATTTT
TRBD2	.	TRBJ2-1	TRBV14	CASSQEGLAGGYNEQFF	TGTGCCAGCAGCCAAGAGGGACTAGCGGGAGGCTACAATGAGCAGTTCTTC
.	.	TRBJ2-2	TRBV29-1	CGVVRGVNTGELFF	TGCGGGGTGGTCAGGGGGGTAAACACCGGGGAGCTGTTTTTT
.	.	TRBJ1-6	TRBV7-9	CASTVQGRNSPLHF	TGTGCCAGCACCGTACAGGGACGAAATTCACCCCTCCACTTT
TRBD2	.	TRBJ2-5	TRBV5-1	CASSWVLAAQETQYF	TGCGCCAGCAGCTGGGTACTAGCGGCCCAAGAGACCCAGTACTTC
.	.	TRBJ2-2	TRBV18	CASSSGTQNTGELFF	TGTGCCAGCTCATCCGGGACACAGAACACCGGGGAGCTGTTTTTT
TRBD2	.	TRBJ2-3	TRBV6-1	CASSPGSGGINTQYF	TGTGCCAGCAGCCCGGGTAGCGGGGGGATAAATACGCAGTATTTT
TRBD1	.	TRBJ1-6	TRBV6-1	CASSGQGANSPLHF	TGTGCCAGCAGTGGGCAGGGGGCGAACTCACCCCTCCACTTT
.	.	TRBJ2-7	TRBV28	CASSPTTLWIVAETESYEQYF	TGTGCCAGCAGTCCCACCACATTGTGGATAGTAGCGGAGACGGAGTCCTACGAGCAGTACTTC
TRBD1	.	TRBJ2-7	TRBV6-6	CASRGTGNEQYF	TGTGCCAGCAGAGGGACAGGGAACGAGCAGTACTTC
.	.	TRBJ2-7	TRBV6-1	CASSERGASRYEQYF	TGTGCCAGCAGTGAACGGGGGGCGTCTCGGTACGAGCAGTACTTC
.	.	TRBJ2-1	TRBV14	CASSQDRLLSYNEQFF	TGTGCCAGCAGCCAGGACAGACTGCTTTCCTACAATGAGCAGTTCTTC
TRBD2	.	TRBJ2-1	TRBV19	CASSTGLASYNEQFF	TGTGCCAGTAGTACGGGACTAGCTTCCTACAATGAGCAGTTCTTC
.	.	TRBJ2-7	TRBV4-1	CASSPRPSSYEQYF	TGCGCCAGCAGCCCGCGGCCTAGCTCCTACGAGCAGTACTTC
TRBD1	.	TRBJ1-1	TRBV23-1	CASSKTQKQGDTEAFF	TGCGCCAGCAGTAAAACGCAAAAACAGGGGGACACTGAAGCTTTCTTT
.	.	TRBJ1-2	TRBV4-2	CASSQGSPYNYGYTF	TGTGCCAGCAGCCAAGGTTCCCCTTATAACTATGGCTACACCTTC
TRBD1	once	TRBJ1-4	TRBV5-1	CASSSRGTGDEKLFF	TGCGCCAGCAGCTCGAGGGGGACAGGAGATGAAAAACTGTTTTTT
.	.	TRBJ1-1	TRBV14	CASSQEKGHLTEAFF	TGTGCCAGCAGCCAAGAAAAGGGACATTTAACTGAAGCTTTCTTT
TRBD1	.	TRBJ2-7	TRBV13	CASSLEGQGVREQYF	TGTGCCAGCAGCTTAGAAGGCCAGGGGGTACGGGAACAGTACTTC
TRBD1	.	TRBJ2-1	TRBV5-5	CASSRGQGIDNEQFF	TGTGCCAGCAGCAGAGGACAGGGTATCGACAATGAGCAGTTCTTC
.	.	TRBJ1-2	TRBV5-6	CASSLAGYYGYTF	TGTGCCAGCAGCTTGGCAGGGTATTATGGCTACACCTTC
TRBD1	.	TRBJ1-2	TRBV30	CAWSGEIRDREICTF	TGTGCCTGGAGTGGGGAGATCCGGGACAGGGAAATTTGCACCTTC
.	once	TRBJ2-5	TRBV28	CASSLLGGPQETQYF	TGTGCCAGCAGTTTATTAGGAGGCCCGCAAGAGACCCAGTACTTC
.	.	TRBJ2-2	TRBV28	CASRARGAYTGELFF	TGTGCCAGCAGAGCCCGGGGGGCGTACACCGGGGAGCTGTTTTTT
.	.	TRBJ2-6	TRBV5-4	CASSSVSGANVLTF	TGTGCCAGCAGCTCAGTCTCTGGGGCCAACGTCCTGACTTTC
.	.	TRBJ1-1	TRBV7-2	CASSPGSGSDTEAFF	TGTGCCAGCAGCCCGGGGAGCGGGTCGGACACTGAAGCTTTCTTT
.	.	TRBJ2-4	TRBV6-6	CASSQGFENIQYF	TGTGCCAGCAGCCAGGGATTTGAGAACATTCAGTACTTC
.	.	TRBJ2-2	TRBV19	CASSARDFNTGELFF	TGTGCCAGTAGTGCCCGGGACTTCAACACCGGGGAGCTGTTTTTT
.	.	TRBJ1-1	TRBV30	CAWSSGHTEAFF	TGTGCCTGGAGTAGCGGTCACACTGAAGCTTTCTTT
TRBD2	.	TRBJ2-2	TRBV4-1	CASSRMVLAGDPGELFF	TGCGCCAGCAGCCGTATGGTACTAGCGGGAGATCCCGGGGAGCTGTTTTTT
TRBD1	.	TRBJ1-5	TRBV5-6	CASSPSPSTGRYGNQPQHF	TGTGCCAGCAGCCCATCCCCCTCGACAGGGAGGTATGGCAATCAGCCCCAGCATTTT
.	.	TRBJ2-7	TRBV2	CASSSLGDTLYGQYF	TGTGCCAGCAGTTCGCTCGGGGACACCTTGTACGGGCAGTACTTC
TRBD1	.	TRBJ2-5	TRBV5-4	CASSIQGRETQYF	TGTGCCAGCAGCATACAGGGGCGGGAGACCCAGTACTTC
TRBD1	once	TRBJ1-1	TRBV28	CASSLRQGNEAFF	TGTGCCAGCAGTTTAAGACAGGGGAATGAAGCTTTCTTT
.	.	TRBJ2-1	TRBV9	CASSVFDSSYNEQFF	TGTGCCAGCAGCGTATTTGACAGCTCCTACAATGAGCAGTTCTTC
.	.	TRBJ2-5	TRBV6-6	CASSYEVGAVQETQYF	TGTGCCAGCAGTTACGAAGTAGGGGCTGTGCAAGAGACCCAGTACTTC
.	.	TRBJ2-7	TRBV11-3	CASSPESYEQYF	TGTGCCAGCAGCCCTGAGAGCTACGAGCAGTACTTC
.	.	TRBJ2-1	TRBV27	CASSFAGFYNEQFF	TGTGCCAGCAGTTTCGCGGGGTTCTACAATGAGCAGTTCTTC
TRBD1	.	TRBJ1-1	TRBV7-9	CASSTTDRGFTEAFF	TGTGCCAGCAGCACAACCGACAGGGGATTTACTGAAGCTTTCTTT
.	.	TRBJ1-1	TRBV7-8	CASSFLGLGGAEAFF	TGTGCCAGCAGCTTCCTGGGGCTGGGAGGCGCTGAAGCTTTCTTT
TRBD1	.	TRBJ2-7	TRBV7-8	CASSFFATGANEQYF	TGTGCCAGCAGCTTTTTCGCGACAGGGGCAAACGAGCAGTACTTC
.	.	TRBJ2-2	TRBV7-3	CASSLDTNTGELFF	TGTGCCAGCAGCTTAGATACTAACACCGGGGAGCTGTTTTTT
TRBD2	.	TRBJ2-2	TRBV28	CASSVSGGTGELFF	TGTGCCAGCAGTGTCTCGGGGGGGACCGGGGAGCTGTTTTTT
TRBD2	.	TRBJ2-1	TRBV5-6	CASSLVRTSGYYNEQFF	TGTGCCAGCAGCTTGGTGCGTACTAGCGGGTACTACAATGAGCAGTTCTTC
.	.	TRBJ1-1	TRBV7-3	CASSPDTREAFF	TGTGCCAGCAGCCCGGACACAAGGGAAGCTTTCTTT
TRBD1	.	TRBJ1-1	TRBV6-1	CASSDRGSKAFF	TGTGCCAGCAGTGACAGGGGGTCCAAAGCTTTCTTT
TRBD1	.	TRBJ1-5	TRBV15	CATSSGQGGSNQPQHF	TGTGCCACCAGCAGCGGACAGGGTGGGAGCAATCAGCCCCAGCATTTT
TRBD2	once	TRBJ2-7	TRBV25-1	CASSGLAGGYEQYF	TGTGCCAGCAGTGGGCTAGCGGGTGGGTACGAGCAGTACTTC
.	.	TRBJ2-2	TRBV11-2	CASSSRPGILLATGELFF	TGTGCCAGCAGCTCCCGCCCGGGAATTCTCCTGGCTACCGGGGAGCTGTTTTTT
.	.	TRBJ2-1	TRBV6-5	CASTSGPASYNEQFF	TGTGCCAGCACCTCAGGGCCTGCTTCCTACAATGAGCAGTTCTTC
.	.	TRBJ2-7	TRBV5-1	CASSFASGYEQYF	TGCGCCAGCAGCTTTGCCTCGGGGTACGAGCAGTACTTC
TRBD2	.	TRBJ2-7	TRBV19	CASSIRRTSGGTYEQYF	TGTGCCAGTAGTATAAGACGGACTAGCGGGGGAACCTACGAGCAGTACTTC
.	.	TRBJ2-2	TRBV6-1	CASSEWFGGGTGELFF	TGTGCCAGCAGTGAATGGTTTGGGGGCGGGACCGGGGAGCTGTTTTTT